This TCR beta chain originates from a study of blood T cell repertoires in COVID-19. Overall study context: Some COVID-19 samples were acute and others convalescent; all came from the United States, Italy and Spain. Sources were T cells, B-cell-depleted T cells, or PBMCs; the material itself was cDNA or gDNA.

Authors' data handling: Estimates of nucleated cell counts were drawn from the amplification of reference gene primers. Repertoires were generated with immunoSEQ multiplex PCR, while TCRdb's copy carries only in-frame clones and drops some. D and trimming were read from the DNA, whereas the V and J calls and clone size are those reported in that table. This sample has some 89,000 clones; 81% occur once, and the top ten carry 4.4%. V was shortened by 0 bases and J by 11 bases, with 10 bases between the two germline ends. The germline V gene encodes CDR1 SGHTA and CDR2 FQGNSA. The CDR3 is made up of 13 amino acids.

This sequence was found in a man aged 60 to 69 with acute or convalescent COVID-19. The chain has TRBV7-2 and TRBJ1-4; no reliable D call. The sample comprised peripheral blood. For the CDR3, the DNA is TGTGCCAGCAGCTTAGCGCGGCAGCGGAAACTGTTTTTT. As protein: CASSLARQRKLFF.